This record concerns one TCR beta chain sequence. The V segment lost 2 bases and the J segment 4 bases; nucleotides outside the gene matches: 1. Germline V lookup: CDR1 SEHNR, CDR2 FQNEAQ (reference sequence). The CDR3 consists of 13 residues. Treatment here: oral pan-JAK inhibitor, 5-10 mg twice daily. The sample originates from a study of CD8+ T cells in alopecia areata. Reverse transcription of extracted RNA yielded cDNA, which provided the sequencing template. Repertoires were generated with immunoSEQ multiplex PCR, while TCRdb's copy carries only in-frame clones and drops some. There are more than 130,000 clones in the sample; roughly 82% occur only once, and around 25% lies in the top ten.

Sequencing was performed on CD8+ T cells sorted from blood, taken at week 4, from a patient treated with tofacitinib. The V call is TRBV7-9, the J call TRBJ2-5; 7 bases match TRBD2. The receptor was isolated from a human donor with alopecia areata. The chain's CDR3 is CASSLTSVETQYF. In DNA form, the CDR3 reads TGTGCCAGCAGCTTAACTAGCGTAGAGACCCAGTACTTC.